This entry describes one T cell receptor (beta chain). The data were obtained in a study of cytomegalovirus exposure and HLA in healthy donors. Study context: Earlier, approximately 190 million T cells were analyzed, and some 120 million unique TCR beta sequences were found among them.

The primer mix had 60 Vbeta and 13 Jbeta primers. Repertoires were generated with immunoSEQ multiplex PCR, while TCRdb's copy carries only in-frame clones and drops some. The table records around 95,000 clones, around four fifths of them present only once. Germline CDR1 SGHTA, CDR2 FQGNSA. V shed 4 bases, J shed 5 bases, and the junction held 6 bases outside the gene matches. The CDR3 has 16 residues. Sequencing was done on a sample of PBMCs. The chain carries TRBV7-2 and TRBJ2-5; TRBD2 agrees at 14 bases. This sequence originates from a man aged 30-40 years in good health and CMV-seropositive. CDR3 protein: CASSYRLAGGRETQYF. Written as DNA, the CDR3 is TGTGCCAGCAGCTACAGACTAGCGGGAGGGCGGGAGACCCAGTACTTC.